Listed here are 5 T cell receptor beta chains from one sample, sequenced in a study of blood T cell repertoires in COVID-19. The assay was immunoSEQ multiplex PCR, and TCRdb's table has in-frame clones only and misses some. This table holds 180,000 or so clones, around four fifths found once. The sample consisted of peripheral blood. The source is a man aged 40-49 years who had recovered from COVID-19.

CDR3 residues: CASSPRGTLGEQYF. The CDR3 nucleotides are TGTGCCAGCAGCCCCCGGGGAACTTTAGGCGAGCAGTACTTC. V and J are TRBV9 and TRBJ2-7; possibly TRBD2 for D (5 bases). CDR3 length equals 14 residues. Germline CDR1 is SGDLS and CDR2 is YYNGEE. V lost 4 bases to trimming and J lost 6 bases, with 17 bases between them.

The CDR3 coding sequence is TGTGCCAGCAGTTACGCTAGCGGGAGGTCCTACAATGAGCAGTTCTTC. Its translation: CASSYASGRSYNEQFF. The chain employs TRBV6-2 or TRBV6-3 and TRBJ2-1, with TRBD2 matching 11 bases. The CDR3 runs to 16 residues. After removal of 2 bases from V and 1 base from J, the junction contained 1 base not matched to a gene. Per the germline V gene, CDR1 is MNHEY and CDR2 is SVGEGT.

Comment on this clone: One end of the junction varies from germline; a read error may be responsible. The chain joins TRBV14 to TRBJ2-5; possible D gene TRBD1, 6 bases. Germline V lookup: CDR1 SGHDN, CDR2 FVKESK. The CDR3 sequence is 11 residues long. The CDR3 protein is CASSQGQEHHF. As DNA, the CDR3 is TGTGCCAGCAGCCAAGGACAGGAACACCACTTC.

The chain is built from TRBV7-8 and TRBJ1-2; D call uncertain. Germline lookup yields CDR1 SGHVS and CDR2 FQNEAQ. V lost 5 bases and J 5 bases, leaving 12 bases between the germline ends. CDR3 length: 13 residues. The chain's CDR3 is CASSPTTRYGYTF. The CDR3 nucleotides read TGTGCCAGCAGCCCGACGACACGTTATGGCTACACCTTC.

The J gene is TRBJ2-1, the V gene TRBV29-1; 10 bases are shared with TRBD1. The CDR3 contains 16 residues. With V trimmed by 2 bases and J by 7 bases, 11 bases remained unmatched. The germline gives CDR1 SQVTM, CDR2 ANQGSEA. Here the CDR3 DNA reads TGCAGCGTTGAATCCGGTTGGACAGGGGGAGGGAATGAGCAGTTCTTC. Its protein is CSVESGWTGGGNEQFF.